This T cell receptor beta chain was recorded in a study of OX40 agonist ivuxolimab in advanced cancers. About the research overall: Dose-escalation patients' cancers were hepatocellular carcinoma, melanoma, renal cell or head and neck cancer. Prior anti-PD-1, anti-PD-L1 or anti-CTLA-4 therapy was allowed; less than 45% had some.

The repertoire was sequenced with immunoSEQ multiplex PCR; TCRdb's copy has only in-frame clones and lacks some. This sample has roughly 61,000 clones, with approximately 90% found just once. Patients were excluded for autoimmune disease history or systemic immunosuppression. CDR3 size: 16 residues. V was shortened by 0 bases and J by 0 bases, with 11 bases between the two germline ends. Germline loops: CDR1 SNHLY, CDR2 FYNNEI. The sample in question was CD4+ or CD8+ T cells sorted from blood, obtained in a trial of the OX40 agonist ivuxolimab. The chain links TRBV2 to TRBJ1-2; D is ambiguous. The receptor comes from an adult with an advanced solid tumor such as melanoma, head and neck, liver or kidney cancer. DNA for the CDR3: TGTGCCAGCAGTGAAGCGCCTCGGTTCTCTAACTATGGCTACACCTTC. Translating it yields CASSEAPRFSNYGYTF.